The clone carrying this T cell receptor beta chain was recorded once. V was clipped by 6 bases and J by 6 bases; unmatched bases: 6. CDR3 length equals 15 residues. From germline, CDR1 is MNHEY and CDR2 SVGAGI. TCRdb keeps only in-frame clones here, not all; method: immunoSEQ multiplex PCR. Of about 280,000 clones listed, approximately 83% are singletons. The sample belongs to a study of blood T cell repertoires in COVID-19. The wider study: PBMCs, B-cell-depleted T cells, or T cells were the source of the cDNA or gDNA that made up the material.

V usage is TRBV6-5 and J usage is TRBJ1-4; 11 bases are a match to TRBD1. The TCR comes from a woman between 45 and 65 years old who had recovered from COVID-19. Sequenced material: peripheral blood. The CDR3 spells CASSPGQGADEKLFF. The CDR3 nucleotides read TGTGCCAGCAGCCCAGGACAGGGGGCCGATGAAAAACTGTTTTTT.